This TCR beta chain was found in a study of cytomegalovirus exposure and HLA in healthy donors. Findings of the study overall: There were several of the most significant clusters that appeared linked to common viral pathogens in a later analysis. Confirmation was obtained in vitro that a few CMV-associated chains are specific for CMV antigens. According to reports, the classifier identified cytomegalovirus status with high specificity and sensitivity. Many donors shared some public TCRs, even though most TCR sequences were rare.

As regards this clone: Its target is unknown.

In the PCR, 60 Vbeta and 13 Jbeta primers were used. Profiled with immunoSEQ multiplex PCR; TCRdb holds only in-frame clones, not every one. The data contain roughly 230,000 clones, about 85% of them singletons. Trimming took off 2 bases at V and 6 bases at J, with 10 bases between the two ends. The CDR3 loop spans 12 amino acids. CDR1 and CDR2 (germline): GTSNPN, SVGIG (reference sequence). The TCR comes from a girl aged 2 to 10 in good health and CMV-seronegative. The chain employs TRBV30 and TRBJ1-1; possibly TRBD1 for D (6 bases). Sequenced: PBMCs. CDR3 in amino acids: CAWSTTGPEAFF. The CDR3 coding sequence is TGTGCCTGGAGTACAACAGGGCCTGAAGCTTTCTTT.